Listed below are T cell receptor beta chains from one sample, sequenced in a study of T cell repertoires in cytomegalovirus infection. TCRdb called the reads again in MiXCR, with one record for every CDR3 protein. The sample shows 650,000 to 900,000 distinct CDR3 sequences, roughly 33% of them seen only once. These receptors' antigens are unknown. The specimen comprised cultured CD8+ T cells from PBMCs, sampled from culture after CMV antigen stimulation. The receptors originated from a human donor in good health (CMV status not recorded). Some clones in this sample may be carry-over from other donors' samples. Each CDR3 is given with its conserved first and last residue. A D gene is named only where the DNA matches it firmly. Clone size, where shown, is once, few, many, or a class for clones that have expanded.

d_call cdr3_length clone_size j_call v_call cdr3_aa cdr3_nt
NA 13 many TRBJ1-1 TRBV7-6 CASTVGVNTEAFF TGTGCCAGCACAGTGGGGGTGAACACTGAAGCTTTCTTT
NA 13 many TRBJ1-1 TRBV12-3/TRBV12-4 CASSGLGGTEAFF TGTGCCAGCAGTGGGCTGGGAGGGACTGAAGCTTTCTTT
TRBD1 15 many TRBJ1-2 TRBV7-6 CASSLDAGGGSGYTF TGTGCCAGCAGCTTAGATGCAGGGGGCGGGAGTGGCTACACCTTC
NA 14 NA TRBJ1-6 TRBV4-1 CASSQGIGNSPLHF TGCGCCAGCAGCCAAGGAATAGGGAATTCACCCCTCCACTTT
NA 11 few TRBJ1-2 TRBV10-3 CAISDWYGYTF TGTGCCATCAGTGACTGGTATGGCTACACCTTC
TRBD1 15 NA TRBJ1-1 TRBV7-9 CASSGQGELNTEAFF TGTGCCAGCAGCGGACAGGGGGAGCTGAACACTGAAGCTTTCTTT
TRBD2 16 few TRBJ2-1 TRBV25-1 CASSGTSRPFYNEQFF TGTGCCAGCAGTGGGACTAGCCGACCATTCTACAATGAGCAGTTCTTC
NA 12 few TRBJ2-7 TRBV7-3 CASSLMAYEQYF TGTGCCAGCAGCTTAATGGCTTACGAGCAGTACTTC
NA 14 NA TRBJ2-2 TRBV24-1 CATSAQANTGELFF TGTGCCACCAGTGCCCAGGCGAACACCGGGGAGCTGTTTTTT
NA 13 many TRBJ1-5 TRBV7-9 CASSKLGNQPQHF TGTGCCAGCAGCAAGTTGGGAAATCAGCCCCAGCATTTT
NA 13 many TRBJ1-4 TRBV7-2 CASSQGWGEKLFF TGTGCCAGCAGCCAGGGTTGGGGTGAAAAACTGTTTTTT
NA 14 NA TRBJ1-1 TRBV5-1 CASSGGGQNTEAFF TGCGCCAGCAGCGGGGGAGGACAGAACACTGAAGCTTTCTTT
NA 15 many TRBJ2-7 TRBV7-2 CASTRWTVESYEQYF TGTGCCAGCACCCGATGGACAGTCGAATCATACGAGCAGTACTTC
NA 14 NA TRBJ1-2 TRBV5-4 CASSSGLGAHGYTF TGTGCCAGCAGCTCAGGGCTAGGGGCGCATGGCTACACCTTC
TRBD1 16 few TRBJ2-1 TRBV6-6 CASSYKGTGVLDEQFF TGTGCCAGCAGTTACAAAGGGACAGGGGTATTGGATGAGCAGTTCTTC
TRBD2 17 few TRBJ2-2 TRBV4-1 CASSHTSGGAYTGELFF TGCGCCAGCAGCCACACTAGCGGGGGGGCCTACACCGGGGAGCTGTTTTTT
NA 17 many TRBJ2-7 TRBV7-2 CASSLGQPGGKTYEQYF TGTGCCAGCAGCTTAGGCCAGCCAGGGGGGAAAACCTACGAGCAGTACTTC
NA 15 NA TRBJ2-7 TRBV20-1 CSARDVRANSYEQYF TGCAGTGCTAGAGATGTTCGGGCCAACTCCTACGAGCAGTACTTC
NA 14 NA TRBJ1-5 TRBV7-8 CASNVRDGLTPQHF TGTGCCAGCAACGTCCGGGACGGCCTAACGCCCCAGCATTTT
NA 12 NA TRBJ2-1 TRBV13 CASRRAFTEQFF TGTGCCAGCAGGCGGGCCTTCACGGAACAGTTCTTC
NA 14 NA TRBJ2-5 TRBV18 CASSPWDFQETQYF TGTGCCAGCTCACCCTGGGACTTCCAAGAGACCCAGTACTTC
NA 13 NA TRBJ2-1 TRBV18 CASSSREEYEQFF TGTGCCAGCTCATCCAGGGAAGAGTACGAGCAGTTCTTC
TRBD1 16 NA TRBJ2-2 TRBV7-3 CASSLTGTGFAGELFF TGTGCCAGCAGCTTAACCGGGACAGGGTTCGCCGGGGAGCTGTTTTTT
NA 15 many TRBJ2-7 TRBV7-8 CASTWGLESSYEQYF TGTGCCAGCACCTGGGGGCTAGAGAGCTCCTACGAGCAGTACTTC